Listed here are 6 T cell receptor beta chains from one sample, sequenced in a study of siplizumab effects on memory and regulatory T cells. TCRdb keeps only in-frame clones here, not all; method: immunoSEQ multiplex PCR. The profile covers 55,000 to 65,000 clones, with around 98% appearing a single time and 1.1% taken by the ten largest. The sequenced sample was naive CD8+ T cells sorted from blood. The origin of the receptors is a human donor in good health.

The chain links TRBV11-3 to TRBJ2-1; D assignment may be TRBD1 or TRBD2 (6 bases each). The CDR3 is 16 residues long. V lost 5 bases and J lost 0, with 14 bases in between. Germline V gene sequence: CDR1 SGHNT, CDR2 YENEEA. CDR3 nucleotides: TGTGCCAGCAGCGGGGGGCTCGATAGCTCCTACAATGAGCAGTTCTTC. It translates to CASSGGLDSSYNEQFF.

The chain links TRBV7-9 to TRBJ1-2, with a possible D match to TRBD1 (5 bases). Germline CDR1 is SEHNR and CDR2 is FQNEAQ (reference sequence). The ends were cut back, 1 base at V and 5 bases at J, with 23 bases in the middle. The CDR3 loop spans 18 amino acids. DNA for the CDR3: TGTGCCAGCAGCTTAGAGGTGGGGGAAAGTGGTCCAAAATATGGCTACACCTTC. It encodes CASSLEVGESGPKYGYTF. Based on the CDR3 plus reference TRBV7-9 and TRBJ1-2, the full variable domain is DTGVSQNPRHKITKRGQNVTFRCDPISEHNRLYWYRQTLGQGPEFLTYFQNEAQLEKSRLLSDRFSAERPKGSFSTLEIQRTEQGDSAMYLCASSLEVGESGPKYGYTFGSGTRLTVV.

J is TRBJ1-4 and V is TRBV5-6; 8 bases match TRBD1. V dropped 3 bases and J dropped 4; count of bases not matched to a gene: 5. CDR1 is SGHDT, CDR2 YYEEEE, per germline. The CDR3 extends over 15 amino acids. DNA of the CDR3: TGTGCCAGCAGCTACCGACAGGGGCTTAATGAAAAACTGTTTTTT. Its protein is CASSYRQGLNEKLFF. The variable domain in full, completed from reference TRBV5-6 and TRBJ1-4, reads DAGVTQSPTHLIKTRGQQVTLRCSPKSGHDTVSWYQQALGQGPQFIFQYYEEEERQRGNFPDRFSGHQFPNYSSELNVNALLLGDSALYLCASSYRQGLNEKLFFGSGTQLSVL.

A remark on this clone: In the same sample, other DNA sequences code for this CDR3. The chain employs TRBV7-9 and TRBJ2-7; 8 bases match TRBD1. This CDR3 region has 13 residues. Trimming removed 5 bases from V and 7 bases from J; junction bases left unmatched: 7. The germline gives CDR1 SEHNR, CDR2 FQNEAQ (reference sequence). CDR3 bases: TGTGCCAGCAGCCAAACAGGGGGGCGGGAGCAGTACTTC. It specifies CASSQTGGREQYF.

The J gene is TRBJ2-7, the V gene TRBV14; D unclear. The length of the CDR3 is 13 residues. The V and J ends lost 0 bases and 4 bases respectively, with 7 bases between them. Germline V CDR1 and CDR2: SGHDN, FVKESK. DNA for the CDR3: TGTGCCAGCAGCCAAGACCACAGATACGAGCAGTACTTC. Encoded protein: CASSQDHRYEQYF.

The chain combines TRBV2 with TRBJ2-6; D ambiguous. Looked up from germline, CDR1 is SNHLY and CDR2 is FYNNEI. This CDR3 contains 15 residues. V lost 10 bases and J 0 bases, leaving 13 bases between the germline ends. CDR3 amino acids: CATRAGLSGANVLTF. CDR3 nucleotide sequence: TGTGCCACCCGGGCCGGTCTCTCTGGGGCCAACGTCCTGACTTTC.